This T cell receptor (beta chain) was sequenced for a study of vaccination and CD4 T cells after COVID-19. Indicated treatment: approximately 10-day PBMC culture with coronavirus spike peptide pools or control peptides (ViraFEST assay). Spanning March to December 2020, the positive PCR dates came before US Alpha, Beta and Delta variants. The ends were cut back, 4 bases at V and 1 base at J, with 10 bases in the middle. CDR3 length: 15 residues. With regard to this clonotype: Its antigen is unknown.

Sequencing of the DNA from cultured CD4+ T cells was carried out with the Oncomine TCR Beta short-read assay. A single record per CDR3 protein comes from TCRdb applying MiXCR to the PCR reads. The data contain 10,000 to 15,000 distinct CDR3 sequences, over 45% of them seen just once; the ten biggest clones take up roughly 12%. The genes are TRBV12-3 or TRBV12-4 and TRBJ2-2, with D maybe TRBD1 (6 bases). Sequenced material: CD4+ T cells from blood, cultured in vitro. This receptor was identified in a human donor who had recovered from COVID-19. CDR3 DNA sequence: TGTGCCAGCAGTTCGCTGACAGGGAACACCGGGGAGCTGTTTTTT. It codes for CASSSLTGNTGELFF.